Listed here are 9 T cell receptor beta chains from one sample, sequenced in a study of blood T cell repertoires in COVID-19 (dated by TCRdb to about 2020). Receptor amplification or capture employed the immunoSEQ multiplex PCR assay. Entries here come from immuneACCESS through TCRdb and include only in-frame sequences with V and J called. Some clones fail to appear in such tables; in the studies checked, an unresolved V gene covers under half of the shortfall, and the cause of the remainder is unknown. This sample has just over 200,000 clones in its table, and 86% of those were observed once. Jointly, the top ten make up approximately 6% of the sample. The material sequenced was peripheral blood. The receptors originated from an elderly man with acute or convalescent COVID-19.

This chain links TRBV11-2 with TRBJ2-4; D is uncertain. Trimming left V 0 bases short and J 9 bases short, with 12 bases between. This CDR3 is built from 14 residues. The germline CDR1 and CDR2 sequences are SGHAT and FQNNGV. The CDR3 bases are TGTGCCAGCAGCTTAGATGTTGACATGCCCATTCAGTACTTC. The encoded protein is CASSLDVDMPIQYF.

The chain recombines TRBV10-3 with TRBJ1-2, with D maybe TRBD1 (5 bases). Germline CDR1 and CDR2: ENHRY and SYGVKD. This CDR3 has 13 amino acids. With 4 bases removed from V and 2 bases from J, the gap between germline ends came to 8 bases. The DNA of the CDR3 is TGTGCCATCAGTGGGGGCACCAACTATGGCTACACCTTC. It specifies CAISGGTNYGYTF.

This clone was seen only a few times. V and J are TRBV15 and TRBJ2-3; possibly TRBD2 for D (5 bases). There are 15 residues in the CDR3. The V end was cut by 0 bases, the J end by 4 bases, with 11 bases between. CDR1 and CDR2 from the germline V gene are LNHNV and YYDKDF (reference sequence). DNA of the CDR3: TGTGCCACCAGCAGAGACCTGGAGGTTGCAGATACGCAGTATTTT. Protein: CATSRDLEVADTQYF.

This rearrangement joins TRBV3-1 (or the pseudogene TRBV3-2) to TRBJ1-2; TRBD1 matches at 11 bases. The CDR3 runs 14 residues. V lost 4 bases and J lost 8; bases outside the gene matches: 6. The V gene's germline CDR1 is LGHDT and CDR2 YNNKEL (reference sequence). CDR3 region: CASSPRTGGLGYTF. CDR3 sequence (DNA): TGTGCCAGCAGCCCGCGGACAGGGGGCTTAGGCTACACCTTC.

V is TRBV18 and J is TRBJ2-1; 9 bases are a match to TRBD1. The CDR3 contains 16 residues. Trimming at V came to 5 bases and at J to 5 bases, leaving 10 bases not matched to a gene. In germline, CDR1 is KGHSH, CDR2 LQKENI. Here the CDR3 DNA reads TGTGCCAGCTCATCACAGGGGGCGCAGAAGAACAATGAGCAGTTCTTC. Translating it yields CASSSQGAQKNNEQFF.

The chain recombines TRBV14 with TRBJ1-1, with a possible D match to TRBD1 (5 bases). In germline, CDR1 is SGHDN, CDR2 FVKESK. This CDR3 region has 13 residues. With 6 bases removed from V and 1 base from J, the gap between germline ends came to 9 bases. The CDR3, as DNA: TGTGCCAGCAGTCCCGGACAGAACACTGAAGCTTTCTTT. Its protein is CASSPGQNTEAFF.

The chain couples TRBV6-2 or TRBV6-3 to TRBJ2-4, with a possible D match to TRBD2 (5 bases). V lost 3 bases and J lost 4, with 13 bases in between. Germline V gene lookup returns CDR1 MNHEY and CDR2 SVGEGT. This CDR3 contains 15 residues. The CDR3 DNA sequence: TGTGCCAGCAGTTATCGTGGGAGAGGTAAAAACATTCAGTACTTC. As protein: CASSYRGRGKNIQYF.

The chain employs TRBV7-2 and TRBJ2-3; 13 nucleotides line up with TRBD2. The V segment lost 5 bases and the J segment 5 bases; nucleotides outside the gene matches: 10. Looked up from germline, CDR1 is SGHTA and CDR2 is FQGNSA. This CDR3 has 17 residues. CDR3 amino acids: CASSPSLAGGLEDTQYF. The CDR3 DNA is TGTGCCAGCAGCCCATCACTAGCGGGAGGGCTCGAAGATACGCAGTATTTT.

V and J are TRBV27 and TRBJ2-5; 9 bases are a match to TRBD1. This CDR3 spans 16 amino acids. Germline trimming cut 1 base from V and 4 bases from J; bases unmatched to any gene: 7. Germline loops: CDR1 MNHEY, CDR2 SMNVEV (reference sequence). CDR3 sequence reads: CASSLWGTGIGETQYF. The CDR3, as DNA: TGTGCCAGCAGTTTATGGGGGACAGGGATTGGAGAGACCCAGTACTTC.